A selection of T cell receptor beta chains follows, all from one sample in a study of T cells in Graves' hyperthyroidism and ophthalmopathy. From the multiplex PCR reads, TCRdb called clonotypes with MiXCR, one entry per CDR3 protein. The sample has under 350,000 distinct CDR3 sequences, about 15% seen once. Sequencing used blood. These receptor sequences come from a woman aged 60-75 years with Graves' ophthalmopathy. CDR3s include the opening cysteine and the closing phenylalanine or tryptophan. D genes are given only for firm matches. The size of a clone is reported for some rows only, either as once, few or many, or as a class for expanded clones.

V gene: TRBV7-8; J gene: TRBJ2-7; clone size: many; D gene: TRBD2; CDR3 protein: CASSLDPGLKYEQYF; CDR3 DNA: TGTGCCAGCAGCTTAGATCCGGGACTAAAATACGAGCAGTACTTC
V gene: TRBV6-5; J gene: TRBJ1-4; clone size: .; D gene: .; CDR3 protein: CASRGQGTEKLFF; CDR3 DNA: TGTGCCAGCAGGGGCCAGGGAACCGAAAAACTGTTTTTT
V gene: TRBV13; J gene: TRBJ2-7; clone size: few; D gene: .; CDR3 protein: CASSSIRDGNSYEQYF; CDR3 DNA: TGTGCCAGCAGCTCCATCCGGGACGGAAACTCCTACGAGCAGTACTTC
V gene: TRBV19; J gene: TRBJ1-1; clone size: .; D gene: .; CDR3 protein: CASSGRGSGNTEAFF; CDR3 DNA: TGTGCCAGTAGTGGTCGGGGGAGTGGGAACACTGAAGCTTTCTTT
V gene: TRBV20-1; J gene: TRBJ1-1; clone size: many; D gene: .; CDR3 protein: CSARQGSYTEAFF; CDR3 DNA: TGCAGTGCTAGACAGGGGTCTTACACTGAAGCTTTCTTT
V gene: TRBV28; J gene: TRBJ1-1; clone size: many; D gene: .; CDR3 protein: CASSLRTGRKGVHTEAFF; CDR3 DNA: TGTGCCAGCAGTTTAAGAACTGGCAGGAAGGGAGTGCACACTGAAGCTTTCTTT
V gene: TRBV6-1; J gene: TRBJ1-3; clone size: many; D gene: .; CDR3 protein: CASSEFLRVTRNTIYF; CDR3 DNA: TGTGCCAGCAGTGAATTTTTGCGGGTGACGAGAAACACCATATATTTT
V gene: TRBV20-1; J gene: TRBJ2-1; clone size: .; D gene: TRBD2; CDR3 protein: CSARPVSGLVDEQFF; CDR3 DNA: TGCAGTGCTAGACCGGTTAGCGGGCTCGTGGATGAGCAGTTCTTC
V gene: TRBV7-7; J gene: TRBJ1-1; clone size: .; D gene: TRBD1; CDR3 protein: CARTGTGITEAFF; CDR3 DNA: TGTGCCAGAACCGGGACAGGGATCACTGAAGCTTTCTTT
V gene: TRBV20-1; J gene: TRBJ1-4; clone size: few; D gene: .; CDR3 protein: CSAPDVNQGWQEKLFF; CDR3 DNA: TGCAGTGCCCCCGACGTTAATCAGGGTTGGCAAGAAAAACTGTTTTTT
V gene: TRBV14; J gene: TRBJ2-2; clone size: few; D gene: TRBD1; CDR3 protein: CASSRLPGQGGNTGELFF; CDR3 DNA: TGTGCCAGCAGCCGACTGCCCGGACAGGGGGGCAACACCGGGGAGCTGTTTTTT
V gene: TRBV20-1; J gene: TRBJ1-2; clone size: many; D gene: TRBD1; CDR3 protein: CSASHPAGQMNYGYTF; CDR3 DNA: TGCAGTGCTAGTCACCCAGCGGGACAGATGAACTATGGCTACACCTTC
V gene: TRBV6-6; J gene: TRBJ1-3; clone size: few; D gene: .; CDR3 protein: CASSYRQSGNTIYF; CDR3 DNA: TGTGCCAGCAGTTACCGCCAGTCTGGAAACACCATATATTTT
V gene: TRBV20-1; J gene: TRBJ2-5; clone size: many; D gene: .; CDR3 protein: CSASRDTQETQYF; CDR3 DNA: TGCAGTGCTTCCCGGGACACACAAGAGACCCAGTACTTC
V gene: TRBV7-9; J gene: TRBJ1-6; clone size: few; D gene: .; CDR3 protein: CASSQMGVFNSPLHF; CDR3 DNA: TGTGCCAGCAGCCAGATGGGGGTGTTCAATTCACCCCTCCACTTT
V gene: TRBV6-2/TRBV6-3; J gene: TRBJ2-7; clone size: many; D gene: TRBD1; CDR3 protein: CASSRQGVYEQYF; CDR3 DNA: TGTGCCAGCAGTCGACAGGGGGTGTACGAGCAGTACTTC
V gene: TRBV25-1; J gene: TRBJ1-3; clone size: few; D gene: TRBD1; CDR3 protein: CASSDRGRDTIYF; CDR3 DNA: TGTGCCAGCAGTGACAGGGGGAGAGACACCATATATTTT
V gene: TRBV25-1; J gene: TRBJ1-2; clone size: many; D gene: .; CDR3 protein: CASSASERVVSDGYTF; CDR3 DNA: TGTGCCAGCAGTGCCTCAGAGAGGGTAGTTTCGGATGGCTACACCTTC
V gene: TRBV6-2/TRBV6-3; J gene: TRBJ2-2; clone size: many; D gene: TRBD2; CDR3 protein: CASSSLAGGPGELFF; CDR3 DNA: TGTGCCAGCAGTTCGCTAGCGGGAGGTCCCGGGGAGCTGTTTTTT
V gene: TRBV28; J gene: TRBJ2-1; clone size: .; D gene: TRBD2; CDR3 protein: CASSPLAGGRDEQFF; CDR3 DNA: TGTGCCAGCAGTCCCCTGGCGGGAGGGAGGGATGAGCAGTTCTTC
V gene: TRBV20-1; J gene: TRBJ1-2; clone size: few; D gene: .; CDR3 protein: CSAAQGSGYTF; CDR3 DNA: TGCAGTGCCGCCCAGGGGAGTGGCTACACCTTC
V gene: TRBV20-1; J gene: TRBJ1-5; clone size: many; D gene: .; CDR3 protein: CSARDRVRGGGQPQHF; CDR3 DNA: TGCAGTGCTAGAGATCGTGTCCGTGGGGGAGGCCAGCCCCAGCATTTT
V gene: TRBV20-1; J gene: TRBJ1-4; clone size: .; D gene: .; CDR3 protein: CSASQGTNEKLFF; CDR3 DNA: TGCAGTGCTTCACAGGGAACTAATGAAAAACTGTTTTTT
V gene: TRBV10-3; J gene: TRBJ2-7; clone size: many; D gene: TRBD1; CDR3 protein: CAIRWGREAQGADEQYF; CDR3 DNA: TGTGCCATCAGATGGGGCCGTGAGGCACAGGGGGCTGACGAGCAGTACTTC
V gene: TRBV6-1; J gene: TRBJ2-5; clone size: few; D gene: .; CDR3 protein: CASSRGWGGGETQYF; CDR3 DNA: TGTGCCAGCAGTAGGGGATGGGGAGGGGGAGAGACCCAGTACTTC
V gene: TRBV4-2; J gene: TRBJ2-1; clone size: .; D gene: TRBD1; CDR3 protein: CASSQAGTGGLEQFF; CDR3 DNA: TGTGCCAGCAGCCAAGCCGGGACAGGGGGCCTTGAGCAGTTCTTC
V gene: TRBV28; J gene: TRBJ2-4; clone size: once; D gene: TRBD2; CDR3 protein: CASSALSGRRNIQYF; CDR3 DNA: TGTGCCAGCAGTGCCTTAAGCGGGAGACGAAACATTCAGTACTTC
V gene: TRBV18; J gene: TRBJ2-7; clone size: many; D gene: TRBD1; CDR3 protein: CASSPRQGEHEQYF; CDR3 DNA: TGTGCCAGCTCACCACGACAGGGGGAACACGAGCAGTACTTC
V gene: TRBV11-1; J gene: TRBJ2-3; clone size: .; D gene: TRBD2; CDR3 protein: CASSSTAGSPDTQYF; CDR3 DNA: TGTGCCAGCAGCTCGACAGCGGGAAGCCCAGATACGCAGTATTTT
V gene: TRBV27; J gene: TRBJ2-6; clone size: many; D gene: TRBD2; CDR3 protein: CASTGGSSGANVLTF; CDR3 DNA: TGTGCCAGCACCGGGGGGAGCTCTGGGGCCAACGTCCTGACTTTC
V gene: TRBV7-2; J gene: TRBJ1-1; clone size: many; D gene: TRBD1; CDR3 protein: CASTGTGLNTEAFF; CDR3 DNA: TGTGCCAGCACCGGGACAGGGCTGAACACTGAAGCTTTCTTT
V gene: TRBV2; J gene: TRBJ2-7; clone size: many; D gene: .; CDR3 protein: CASSGQYEQYF; CDR3 DNA: TGTGCCAGCAGTGGCCAATACGAGCAGTACTTC
V gene: TRBV5-1; J gene: TRBJ2-1; clone size: many; D gene: .; CDR3 protein: CASSLDAVSSYNEQFF; CDR3 DNA: TGCGCCAGCAGCTTGGATGCGGTGAGCTCCTACAATGAGCAGTTCTTC
V gene: TRBV28; J gene: TRBJ1-5; clone size: many; D gene: .; CDR3 protein: CASSPRSFSSHF; CDR3 DNA: TGTGCCAGCAGTCCCCGATCCTTCTCGTCGCATTTT
V gene: TRBV28; J gene: TRBJ1-2; clone size: few; D gene: .; CDR3 protein: CASRDAANYGYTF; CDR3 DNA: TGTGCCAGCAGAGACGCGGCTAACTATGGCTACACCTTC
V gene: TRBV5-8; J gene: TRBJ2-7; clone size: .; D gene: .; CDR3 protein: CATGRTDLSSYEQYF; CDR3 DNA: TGTGCCACTGGAAGGACGGACCTATCTTCCTACGAGCAGTACTTC
V gene: TRBV7-2; J gene: TRBJ1-6; clone size: .; D gene: TRBD1; CDR3 protein: CASSLDRTGRNSPLHF; CDR3 DNA: TGTGCCAGCAGCTTAGATAGGACAGGGCGAAATTCACCCCTCCACTTT
V gene: TRBV6-1; J gene: TRBJ2-1; clone size: many; D gene: TRBD2; CDR3 protein: CASSLAPSGTTYNEQFF; CDR3 DNA: TGTGCCAGCAGCCTCGCCCCTAGCGGAACTACATACAATGAGCAGTTCTTC
V gene: TRBV12-3/TRBV12-4; J gene: TRBJ2-3; clone size: many; D gene: .; CDR3 protein: CASSLGSGTASADTQYF; CDR3 DNA: TGTGCCAGCAGTTTAGGATCCGGGACGGCTAGCGCAGATACGCAGTATTTT
V gene: TRBV14; J gene: TRBJ1-1; clone size: .; D gene: .; CDR3 protein: CASSQVAGLTPFF; CDR3 DNA: TGTGCCAGCAGCCAAGTCGCAGGGCTCACTCCTTTCTTT
V gene: TRBV5-5; J gene: TRBJ1-1; clone size: many; D gene: .; CDR3 protein: CASSFGRGGPNTEAFF; CDR3 DNA: TGTGCCAGCAGCTTTGGGCGGGGCGGGCCGAACACTGAAGCTTTCTTT
V gene: TRBV20-1; J gene: TRBJ2-4; clone size: .; D gene: TRBD1; CDR3 protein: CSAILGQGARNIQYF; CDR3 DNA: TGCAGTGCTATCCTAGGACAGGGGGCAAGAAACATTCAGTACTTC
V gene: TRBV20-1; J gene: TRBJ2-5; clone size: many; D gene: .; CDR3 protein: CSARGTSGFQETQYF; CDR3 DNA: TGCAGTGCTAGAGGAACGTCAGGGTTCCAAGAGACCCAGTACTTC
V gene: TRBV7-9; J gene: TRBJ2-1; clone size: many; D gene: .; CDR3 protein: CASAVAAPSYNEQFF; CDR3 DNA: TGTGCCAGCGCGGTAGCGGCCCCTTCCTACAATGAGCAGTTCTTC
V gene: TRBV2; J gene: TRBJ1-5; clone size: many; D gene: .; CDR3 protein: CASSYRIKPQHF; CDR3 DNA: TGTGCCAGCAGTTACAGGATCAAGCCCCAGCATTTT
V gene: TRBV7-9; J gene: TRBJ1-1; clone size: many; D gene: .; CDR3 protein: CASSHGEGSTEAFF; CDR3 DNA: TGTGCCAGCAGCCACGGGGAGGGGTCCACTGAAGCTTTCTTT
V gene: TRBV2; J gene: TRBJ2-1; clone size: many; D gene: .; CDR3 protein: CASSGGPNEQFF; CDR3 DNA: TGTGCCAGCAGTGGGGGTCCCAATGAGCAGTTCTTC
V gene: TRBV7-2; J gene: TRBJ1-1; clone size: many; D gene: TRBD1; CDR3 protein: CASSFRTGGNTEAFF; CDR3 DNA: TGTGCCAGCAGCTTTAGGACAGGGGGGAACACTGAAGCTTTCTTT
V gene: TRBV9; J gene: TRBJ1-2; clone size: .; D gene: .; CDR3 protein: CASSVGQDDGYTF; CDR3 DNA: TGTGCCAGCAGCGTCGGCCAGGACGATGGCTACACCTTC
V gene: TRBV6-2/TRBV6-3; J gene: TRBJ1-2; clone size: .; D gene: TRBD1; CDR3 protein: CASSYSTGTGGAGYTF; CDR3 DNA: TGTGCCAGCAGTTACTCGACCGGGACAGGGGGCGCGGGCTACACCTTC
V gene: TRBV6-1; J gene: TRBJ1-4; clone size: many; D gene: .; CDR3 protein: CASSWIEEKLFF; CDR3 DNA: TGTGCCAGCAGTTGGATAGAGGAAAAACTGTTTTTT
V gene: TRBV18; J gene: TRBJ1-6; clone size: many; D gene: .; CDR3 protein: CASSPKGSYNSPLHF; CDR3 DNA: TGTGCCAGCTCACCAAAAGGCTCCTATAATTCACCCCTCCACTTT
V gene: TRBV7-9; J gene: TRBJ2-5; clone size: many; D gene: TRBD1; CDR3 protein: CASSSGSGGYPVKTQYF; CDR3 DNA: TGTGCCAGCAGCTCTGGTTCAGGGGGCTATCCGGTGAAGACCCAGTACTTC
V gene: TRBV12-3/TRBV12-4; J gene: TRBJ1-2; clone size: many; D gene: TRBD1; CDR3 protein: CASSIGTGGGYGYTF; CDR3 DNA: TGTGCCAGCAGTATCGGGACAGGGGGTGGCTATGGCTACACCTTC
V gene: TRBV7-2; J gene: TRBJ2-7; clone size: many; D gene: .; CDR3 protein: CASSSGPGSSEQYF; CDR3 DNA: TGTGCCAGCAGCTCGGGACCGGGGTCGAGTGAGCAGTACTTC
V gene: TRBV6-2/TRBV6-3; J gene: TRBJ2-2; clone size: few; D gene: TRBD1; CDR3 protein: CASSPQGRSTGELFF; CDR3 DNA: TGTGCCAGCAGCCCACAGGGGCGCAGCACCGGGGAGCTGTTTTTT
V gene: TRBV9; J gene: TRBJ2-2; clone size: .; D gene: .; CDR3 protein: CASSVVPIGTGELFF; CDR3 DNA: TGTGCCAGCAGCGTAGTCCCGATCGGCACCGGGGAGCTGTTTTTT
V gene: TRBV6-9; J gene: TRBJ2-1; clone size: .; D gene: .; CDR3 protein: CASSYSGWDSYNEQFF; CDR3 DNA: TGTGCCAGCAGTTATAGTGGGTGGGACTCCTACAATGAGCAGTTCTTC
V gene: TRBV5-5; J gene: TRBJ1-5; clone size: few; D gene: .; CDR3 protein: CASSLVGGSNQPQHF; CDR3 DNA: TGTGCCAGCAGCTTGGTGGGGGGAAGCAATCAGCCCCAGCATTTT